These 20 T cell receptor beta chains originate from one sample sequenced in a study of shared clonotypes between healthy human individuals (TCRdb year 2020). The method was the immunoSEQ multiplex PCR assay. TCRdb retrieved this table from immuneACCESS and kept in-frame rearrangements only. Not all clones are present; in checked studies, unresolved V genes account for under half, and no reason is known for the remainder. The sample table shows roughly 2.5 million clones, and roughly nine tenths are seen once. Jointly, the top ten make up around 0.14% of the sample. The sequenced sample was naive CD4+ T cells sorted from blood. The cell subset or site label corresponds to: CD45RA+ positively selected. These TCRs come from a man aged 18 to 29 in good health.

The chain couples TRBV7-2 to TRBJ2-5; 8 positions agree with TRBD1. Germline trimming cut 5 bases from V and 3 bases from J; bases unmatched to any gene: 5. The CDR3 is made up of 14 amino acids. Germline V CDR1 and CDR2: SGHTA, FQGNSA. The CDR3 DNA sequence: TGTGCCAGCAGCCCAGGGACAGGAAAAGAGACCCAGTACTTC. Translating it yields CASSPGTGKETQYF.

CDR3: CASSQAPKGLNSPLHF. The CDR3 bases are TGCGCCAGCAGCCAAGCCCCCAAGGGGCTAAATTCACCCCTCCACTTT. The V call is TRBV4-1, the J call TRBJ1-6, with D possibly being TRBD1 (5 bases). Germline V gives CDR1 MGHRA, CDR2 YSYEKL. This CDR3 spans 16 amino acids. The V and J ends lost 1 base and 7 bases respectively, with 14 bases between them.

The rearrangement joins TRBV30 to TRBJ2-5, with D unclear. V dropped 2 bases and J dropped 5 bases, with 21 bases sitting between them. There are 16 residues in the CDR3. Looked up from germline, CDR1 is GTSNPN and CDR2 is SVGIG (reference sequence). CDR3 in amino acids: CAWSPRPSWARETQYF. DNA of the CDR3: TGTGCCTGGAGTCCCCGGCCATCCTGGGCTCGGGAGACCCAGTACTTC.

The count of this clone is one. The V call is TRBV6-5, the J call TRBJ1-2; D remains unclear. The CDR3 totals 13 residues. Trimming stripped 0 bases from V and 7 bases from J, with 9 bases between. Germline loops: CDR1 MNHEY, CDR2 SVGAGI. This chain's CDR3 is CASSYSPYGGYTF. In DNA, the CDR3 is TGTGCCAGCAGTTACTCCCCGTACGGTGGCTACACCTTC.

This chain uses TRBV19 with TRBJ2-2, with D hard to call. V lost 9 bases, J lost 1 base, and 15 bases lay in between. Germline values: CDR1 LNHDA, CDR2 SQIVND (reference sequence). The CDR3 is 15 residues long. This CDR3 is CASKSIALNTGELFF. The CDR3 DNA follows: TGTGCCAGCAAGTCAATTGCCCTGAACACCGGGGAGCTGTTTTTT. The full variable domain, with the rest looked up from reference TRBV19 and TRBJ2-2, is DGGITQSPKYLFRKEGQNVTLSCEQNLNHDAMYWYRQDPGQGLRLIYYSQIVNDFQKGDIAEGYSVSREKKESFPLTVTSAQKNPTAFYLCASKSIALNTGELFFGEGSRLTVL.

A remark on this clone: Additional DNA sequences in this sample encode the identical CDR3. This chain connects TRBV5-6 to TRBJ2-7; TRBD1 matches at 10 bases. Germline trimming cut 4 bases from V and 0 bases from J; bases unmatched to any gene: 1. CDR1 is SGHDT, CDR2 YYEEEE, per germline. CDR3 length: 14 residues. The CDR3 DNA follows: TGTGCCAGCAGCGGGGACAGGGGCTCCTACGAGCAGTACTTC. It codes for CASSGDRGSYEQYF. The full variable domain, rest sourced from reference TRBV5-6 and TRBJ2-7, is DAGVTQSPTHLIKTRGQQVTLRCSPKSGHDTVSWYQQALGQGPQFIFQYYEEEERQRGNFPDRFSGHQFPNYSSELNVNALLLGDSALYLCASSGDRGSYEQYFGPGTRLTVT.

The chain recombines TRBV2 with TRBJ2-5, with 7 bases fitting TRBD2. The ends lost 4 bases at V and 0 bases at J; junction bases unmatched: 5. The length of the CDR3 is 15 residues. CDR1 is SNHLY and CDR2 is FYNNEI in the germline V gene. The CDR3 loop reads CASSGRGWYQETQYF. CDR3 in DNA: TGTGCCAGCAGTGGGCGGGGGTGGTACCAAGAGACCCAGTACTTC.

The chain links TRBV7-2 to TRBJ2-2; 7 positions match TRBD2. The CDR3 is 14 amino acids. Per the germline V gene, CDR1 is SGHTA and CDR2 is FQGNSA. Trimming removed 5 bases from V and 5 bases from J; junction bases left unmatched: 5. The DNA of the CDR3 is TGTGCCAGCAGCCGATCCGGGGGGACCGGGGAGCTGTTTTTT. Its translation is CASSRSGGTGELFF.

In the case of this clone: At one of its ends the junction is not consistent with the germline gene, which may arise from a read error. This chain links TRBV7-9 with TRBJ2-7, with TRBD1 identical over 10 bases. Looked up from germline, CDR1 is SEHNR and CDR2 is FQNEAQ (reference sequence). CDR3 length: 15 residues. The CDR3: CASSPETGGPHEQCF. DNA of the CDR3: TGTGCCAGCAGCCCAGAGACAGGGGGCCCCCACGAGCAGTGCTTC.

The genes are TRBV19 and TRBJ1-5; D ambiguous. V lost 3 bases and J lost 1, with 13 bases in between. This CDR3 is built from 16 residues. Germline CDR1 reads LNHDA; CDR2 reads SQIVND (reference sequence). This chain's CDR3 is CASSMGSGPSNQPQHF. The CDR3 nucleotides read TGTGCCAGTAGTATGGGTTCAGGACCCAGCAATCAGCCCCAGCATTTT.

The count of this clone is one. The J gene is TRBJ2-4, the V gene TRBV18; 7 bases align to TRBD2. The CDR3 totals 17 residues. The trim removed 3 bases at V and 8 bases at J, leaving 16 bases unmatched. Germline V gene lookup returns CDR1 KGHSH and CDR2 LQKENI. The CDR3 nucleotides are TGTGCCAGCTCACCGGTACCGGGGGGAGGGCTTGTGGACATTCAGTACTTC. Amino acid sequence: CASSPVPGGGLVDIQYF.

V gene TRBV18 combines with J gene TRBJ2-7; 10 nucleotides agree with TRBD2. Germline V gene sequence: CDR1 KGHSH, CDR2 LQKENI. J was trimmed by 6 bases and V by 6 bases; bases with no gene match: 17. This CDR3 comprises 17 residues. The CDR3 DNA reads TGTGCCAGCTCGACTGGGCTAGCGGGAGCCGGATTAGGCGAGCAGTACTTC. Amino acids: CASSTGLAGAGLGEQYF.

V usage is TRBV30 and J usage is TRBJ2-1; D perhaps matches TRBD2 (6 bases). CDR1 and CDR2 (germline): GTSNPN, SVGIG (reference sequence). Trimming took off 0 bases at V and 9 bases at J, with 12 bases between the two ends. This CDR3 is 13 amino acids long. DNA of the CDR3: TGTGCCTGGAGTGTCGGGGGAGTGGTTGAGCAGTTCTTC. This sequence encodes CAWSVGGVVEQFF.

The J gene is TRBJ2-3, the V gene TRBV19; D gene uncertain. V shed 1 base and J shed 5 bases, with 13 bases lying between them. The CDR3 consists of 15 residues. The germline CDR1 and CDR2 sequences are LNHDA and SQIVND (reference sequence). DNA for the CDR3: TGTGCCAGTAGTATAGCTGCACCGAAAGGAGATACGCAGTATTTT. Translation: CASSIAAPKGDTQYF.

The chain links TRBV19 to TRBJ2-5, with D unclear. The CDR3 sequence is 14 residues long. Germline V gene sequence: CDR1 LNHDA, CDR2 SQIVND (reference sequence). Trimming cost V 8 bases and J 1 base, with 14 bases left between them. CDR3 region: CASAMTRFQETQYF. The CDR3 DNA is TGTGCCAGTGCCATGACTCGTTTCCAAGAGACCCAGTACTTC.

A single count supports this clone. CDR3 amino acids: CASSATGTPDTQYF. The CDR3 DNA reads TGTGCCAGCAGCGCGACAGGGACCCCAGATACGCAGTATTTT. The chain has TRBV5-4 and TRBJ2-3, with TRBD1 matching over 7 bases. Germline V gene data show CDR1 as SGHNT and CDR2 as YYREEE (reference sequence). The J segment lost 4 bases and the V segment lost 4 bases, leaving 6 bases of the junction unmatched. The CDR3 extends over 14 amino acids.

Details on this clone: Other DNA sequences within the sample encode an identical CDR3. The chain employs TRBV6-1 and TRBJ2-5; D remains ambiguous. The V end was cut by 3 bases, the J end by 3 bases, with 5 bases between. The CDR3 is 12 amino acids. CDR1 is MNHNS and CDR2 is SASEGT in the germline V gene. The CDR3 DNA reads as TGTGCCAGCAGTGAGTTAAAAGAGACCCAGTACTTC. Residues: CASSELKETQYF.

The CDR3 region has the DNA TGTGCCAGCAGTGAGGGGCGGGAGGGAAGTTGGTCCGGGGAGCTGTTTTTT. Translating it yields CASSEGREGSWSGELFF. The genes are TRBV2 and TRBJ2-2; 9 nucleotides align to TRBD2. This CDR3 has 17 amino acids. Unmatched junction bases numbered 11, after V lost 3 bases and J lost 6 bases. CDR1 and CDR2 from the germline V gene are SNHLY and FYNNEI.

V is TRBV5-4 and J is TRBJ2-5; D may be TRBD1 (6 bases). There are 14 residues in the CDR3. V lost 4 bases and J lost 2, with 12 bases in between. CDR1 and CDR2 from the germline V gene are SGHNT and YYREEE (reference sequence). The CDR3 spells CASSPTGPQETQYF. CDR3 DNA: TGTGCCAGCAGCCCGACAGGCCCACAAGAGACCCAGTACTTC.

This chain links TRBV6-5 with TRBJ1-6; D is undetermined. This CDR3 comprises 12 residues. The germline V gene encodes CDR1 MNHEY and CDR2 SVGAGI. The ends were cut back, 7 bases at V and 6 bases at J, with 7 bases in the middle. CDR3 DNA sequence: TGTGCCAGCAATGAGGTTAATTCACCCCTCCACTTT. This translates into CASNEVNSPLHF.